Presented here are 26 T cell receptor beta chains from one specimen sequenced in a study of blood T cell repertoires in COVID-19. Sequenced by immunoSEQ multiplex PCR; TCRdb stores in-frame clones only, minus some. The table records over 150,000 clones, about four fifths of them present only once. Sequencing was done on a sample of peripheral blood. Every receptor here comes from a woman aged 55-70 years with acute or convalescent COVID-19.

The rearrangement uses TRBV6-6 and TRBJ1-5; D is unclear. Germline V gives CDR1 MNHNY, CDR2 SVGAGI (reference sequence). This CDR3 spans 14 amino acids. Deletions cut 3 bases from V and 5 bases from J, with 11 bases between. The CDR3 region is CASSYPVRDQPQHF. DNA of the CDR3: TGTGCCAGCAGTTATCCGGTGCGGGATCAGCCCCAGCATTTT.

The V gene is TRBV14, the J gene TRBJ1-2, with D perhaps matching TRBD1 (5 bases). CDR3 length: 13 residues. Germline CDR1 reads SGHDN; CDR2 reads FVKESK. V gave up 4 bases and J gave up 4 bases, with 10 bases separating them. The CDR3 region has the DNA TGTGCCAGCAGCCCCCAGGGTAGCTATGGCTACACCTTC. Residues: CASSPQGSYGYTF.

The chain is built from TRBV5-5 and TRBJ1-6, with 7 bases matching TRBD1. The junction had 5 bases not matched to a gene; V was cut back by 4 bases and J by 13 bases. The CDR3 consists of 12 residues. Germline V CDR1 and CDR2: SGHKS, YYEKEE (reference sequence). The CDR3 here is CASSLDRAPLHF. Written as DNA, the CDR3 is TGTGCCAGCAGCCTAGACAGGGCCCCCCTCCACTTT.

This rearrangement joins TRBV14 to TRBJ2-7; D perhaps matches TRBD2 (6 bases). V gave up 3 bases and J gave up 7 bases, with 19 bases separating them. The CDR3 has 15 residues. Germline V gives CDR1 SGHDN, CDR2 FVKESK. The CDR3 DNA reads TGTGCCAGCAGCCAGCTCTCACGGGGGATGGGGGAGCAGTACGTC. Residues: CASSQLSRGMGEQYV.

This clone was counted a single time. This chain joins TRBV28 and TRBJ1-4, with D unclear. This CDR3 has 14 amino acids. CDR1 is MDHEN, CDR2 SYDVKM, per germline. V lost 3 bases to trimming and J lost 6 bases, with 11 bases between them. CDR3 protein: CASSFAGDYEKLFF. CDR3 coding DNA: TGTGCCAGCAGTTTCGCAGGCGATTATGAAAAACTGTTTTTT.

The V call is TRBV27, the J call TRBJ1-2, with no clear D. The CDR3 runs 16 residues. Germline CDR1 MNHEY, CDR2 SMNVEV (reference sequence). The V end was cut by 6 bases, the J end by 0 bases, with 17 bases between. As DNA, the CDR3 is TGTGCCAGCAGCCCCTCTGGAGGCAGAGCTAACTATGGCTACACCTTC. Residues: CASSPSGGRANYGYTF.

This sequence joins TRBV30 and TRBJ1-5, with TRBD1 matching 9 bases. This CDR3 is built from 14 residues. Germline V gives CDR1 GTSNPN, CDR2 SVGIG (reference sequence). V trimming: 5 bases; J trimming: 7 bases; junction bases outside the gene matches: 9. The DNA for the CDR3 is TGTGCCTGGTCTCCGGGACAGGGAAAACAGCCCCAGCATTTT. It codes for CAWSPGQGKQPQHF.

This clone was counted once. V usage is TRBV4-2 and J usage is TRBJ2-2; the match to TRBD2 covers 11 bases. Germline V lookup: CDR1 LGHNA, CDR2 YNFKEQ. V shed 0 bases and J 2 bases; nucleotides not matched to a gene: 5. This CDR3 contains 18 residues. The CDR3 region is CASSQEPSGGLNTGELFF. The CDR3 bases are TGTGCCAGCAGCCAAGAACCTAGCGGGGGGCTCAACACCGGGGAGCTGTTTTTT.

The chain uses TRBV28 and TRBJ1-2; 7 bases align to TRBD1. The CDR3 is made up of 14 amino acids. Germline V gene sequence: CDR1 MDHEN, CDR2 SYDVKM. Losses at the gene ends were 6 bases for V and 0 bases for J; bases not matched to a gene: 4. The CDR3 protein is CASSEGQSNYGYTF. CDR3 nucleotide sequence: TGTGCCAGCAGCGAGGGACAGTCTAACTATGGCTACACCTTC.

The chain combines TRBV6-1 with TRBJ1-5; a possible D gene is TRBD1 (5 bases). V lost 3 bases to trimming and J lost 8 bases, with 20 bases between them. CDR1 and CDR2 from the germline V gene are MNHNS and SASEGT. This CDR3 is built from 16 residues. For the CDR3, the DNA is TGTGCCAGCAGTGAGGGGGGTCGATGGGGTAGTAAGCCCCAGCATTTT. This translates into CASSEGGRWGSKPQHF.

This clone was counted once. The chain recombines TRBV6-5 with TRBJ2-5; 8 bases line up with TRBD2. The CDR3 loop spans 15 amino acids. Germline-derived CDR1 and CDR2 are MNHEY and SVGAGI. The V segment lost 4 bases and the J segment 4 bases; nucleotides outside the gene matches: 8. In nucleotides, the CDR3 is TGTGCCAGCAGTTCGGCGGGGGGCCAGGTAGAGACCCAGTACTTC. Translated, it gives CASSSAGGQVETQYF.

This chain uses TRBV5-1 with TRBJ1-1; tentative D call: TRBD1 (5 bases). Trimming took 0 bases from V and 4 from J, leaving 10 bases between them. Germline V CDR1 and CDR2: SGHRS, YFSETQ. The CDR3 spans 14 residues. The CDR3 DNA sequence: TGCGCCAGCAGCTTGGCCGGGGGTGGCACTGAAGCTTTCTTT. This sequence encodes CASSLAGGGTEAFF.

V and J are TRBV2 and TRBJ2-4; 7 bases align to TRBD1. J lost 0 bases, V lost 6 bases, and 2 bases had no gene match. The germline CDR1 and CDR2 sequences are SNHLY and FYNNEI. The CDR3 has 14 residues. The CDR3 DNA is TGTGCCAGCAGAGGGACAGTAGCCAAAAACATTCAGTACTTC. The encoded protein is CASRGTVAKNIQYF.

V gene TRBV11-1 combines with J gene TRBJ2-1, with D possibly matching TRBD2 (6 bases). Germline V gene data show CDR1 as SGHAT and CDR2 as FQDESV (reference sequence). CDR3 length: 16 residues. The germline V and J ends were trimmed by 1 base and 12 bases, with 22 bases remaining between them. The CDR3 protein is CASSLDGGAWGRGQFF. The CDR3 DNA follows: TGTGCCAGCAGCTTAGATGGCGGGGCCTGGGGTCGGGGGCAGTTCTTC.

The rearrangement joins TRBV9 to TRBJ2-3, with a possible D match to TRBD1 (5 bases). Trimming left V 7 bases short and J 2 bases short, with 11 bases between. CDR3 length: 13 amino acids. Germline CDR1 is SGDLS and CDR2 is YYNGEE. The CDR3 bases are TGTGCCAGCGGGGCAGCGTACACAGATACGCAGTATTTT. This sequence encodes CASGAAYTDTQYF. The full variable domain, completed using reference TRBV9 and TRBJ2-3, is DSGVTQTPKHLITATGQRVTLRCSPRSGDLSVYWYQQSLDQGLQFLIQYYNGEERAKGNILERFSAQQFPDLHSELNLSSLELGDSALYFCASGAAYTDTQYFGPGTRLTVL.

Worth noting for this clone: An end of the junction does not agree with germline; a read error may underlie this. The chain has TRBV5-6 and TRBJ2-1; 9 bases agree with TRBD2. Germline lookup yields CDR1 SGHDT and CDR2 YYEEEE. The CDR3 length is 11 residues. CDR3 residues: CASSLSSGAVF. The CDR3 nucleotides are TGTGCCAGCAGCTTGTCTAGCGGGGCGGTCTTC.

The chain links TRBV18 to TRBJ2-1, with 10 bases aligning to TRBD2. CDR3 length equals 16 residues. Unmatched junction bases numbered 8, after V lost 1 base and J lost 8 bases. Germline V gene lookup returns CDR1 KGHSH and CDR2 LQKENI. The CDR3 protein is CASSPLPGLASHEQFF. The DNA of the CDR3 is TGTGCCAGCTCACCACTCCCGGGACTAGCGTCCCATGAGCAGTTCTTC. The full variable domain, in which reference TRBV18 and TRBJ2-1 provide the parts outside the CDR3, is NAGVMQNPRHLVRRRGQEARLRCSPMKGHSHVYWYRQLPEEGLKFMVYLQKENIIDESGMPKERFSAEFPKEGPSILRIQQVVRGDSAAYFCASSPLPGLASHEQFFGPGTRLTVL.

Written as DNA, the CDR3 is TGTGCCTGGACCCTAGGGCAGGGGAACAACAATGAGCAGTTCTTC. Its translation: CAWTLGQGNNNEQFF. The genes are TRBV30 and TRBJ2-1, with D perhaps TRBD1 (6 bases). CDR1 is GTSNPN and CDR2 is SVGIG in the germline V gene (reference sequence). Trimming took off 4 bases at V and 5 bases at J, with 18 bases between the two ends. The CDR3 covers 15 residues.

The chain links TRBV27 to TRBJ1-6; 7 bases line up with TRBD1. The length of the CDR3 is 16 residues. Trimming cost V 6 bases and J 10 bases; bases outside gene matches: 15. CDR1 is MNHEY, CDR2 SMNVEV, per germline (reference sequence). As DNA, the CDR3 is TGTGCCAGCAGAACGACAGGGATGGGATTCGGGTCACCCCTCCACTTT. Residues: CASRTTGMGFGSPLHF.

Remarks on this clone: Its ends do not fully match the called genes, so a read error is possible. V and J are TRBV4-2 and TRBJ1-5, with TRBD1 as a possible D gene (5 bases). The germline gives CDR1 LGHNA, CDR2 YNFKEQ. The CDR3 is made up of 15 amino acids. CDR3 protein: CASSQGDGPQRAQHF. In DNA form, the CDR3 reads TGTGCCAGCAGCCAAGGGGACGGTCCCCAGCGGGCCCAACATTTT.

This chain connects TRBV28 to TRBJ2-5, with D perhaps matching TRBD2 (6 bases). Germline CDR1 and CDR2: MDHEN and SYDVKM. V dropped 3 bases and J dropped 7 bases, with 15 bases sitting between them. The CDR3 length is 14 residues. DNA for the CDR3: TGTGCCAGCAGTTTCCCGACTAGGGACGGGACCCAGTACTTC. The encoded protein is CASSFPTRDGTQYF.

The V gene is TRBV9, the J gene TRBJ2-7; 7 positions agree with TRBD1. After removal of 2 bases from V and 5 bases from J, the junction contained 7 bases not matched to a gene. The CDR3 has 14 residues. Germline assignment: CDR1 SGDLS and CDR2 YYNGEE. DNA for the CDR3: TGTGCCAGCAGCGTGGCGACAGGGAAACACGAGCAGTACTTC. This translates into CASSVATGKHEQYF.

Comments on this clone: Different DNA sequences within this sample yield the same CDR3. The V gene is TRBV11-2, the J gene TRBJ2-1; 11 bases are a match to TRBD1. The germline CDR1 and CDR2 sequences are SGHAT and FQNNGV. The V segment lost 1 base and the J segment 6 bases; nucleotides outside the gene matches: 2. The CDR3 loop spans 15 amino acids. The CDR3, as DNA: TGTGCCAGCAGCTTAGGGGGGACAGGGGGCAATGAGCAGTTCTTC. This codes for CASSLGGTGGNEQFF.

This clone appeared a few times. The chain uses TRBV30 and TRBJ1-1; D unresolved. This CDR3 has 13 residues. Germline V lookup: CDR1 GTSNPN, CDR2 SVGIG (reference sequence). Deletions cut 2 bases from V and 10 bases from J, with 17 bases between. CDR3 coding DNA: TGTGCCTGGAGTCCACGGGCGGGGAGACCAGCTTTCTTT. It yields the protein CAWSPRAGRPAFF.

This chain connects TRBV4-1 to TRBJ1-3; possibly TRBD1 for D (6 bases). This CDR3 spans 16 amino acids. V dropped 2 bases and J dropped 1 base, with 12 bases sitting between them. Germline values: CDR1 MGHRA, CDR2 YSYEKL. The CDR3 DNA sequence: TGCGCCAGCAGCCAACGACAGGACCGATCTGGAAACACCATATATTTT. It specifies CASSQRQDRSGNTIYF.

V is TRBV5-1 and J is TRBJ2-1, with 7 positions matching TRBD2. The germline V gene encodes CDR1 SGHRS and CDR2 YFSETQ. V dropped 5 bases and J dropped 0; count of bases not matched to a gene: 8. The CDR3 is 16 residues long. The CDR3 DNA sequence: TGCGCCAGCAGGGGGGGGACTGGAACCTCCTACAATGAGCAGTTCTTC. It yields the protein CASRGGTGTSYNEQFF.